This T cell receptor beta chain is drawn from a study of blood T cell repertoires in COVID-19. Study background: Whether acute or convalescent, the COVID-19 samples came from the United States, Italy and Spain. T cells, B-cell-depleted T cells, or PBMCs supplied cDNA or gDNA.

The CDR3 sequence is 12 residues long. Germline-derived CDR1 and CDR2 are SGHTA and FQGNSA. Between the trimmed V and J ends, which lost 7 bases and 7 bases, there was a span of 12 bases. Original handling: Reference gene primer amplification yielded estimated nucleated cell counts. Produced via immunoSEQ multiplex PCR; TCRdb's table is partial and in-frame only. That table supplies the V and J calls and clone size; D and trimming were determined from the DNA. The sample includes some 28,000 clones, 65% to 90% of them seen just once. The sequenced sample was peripheral blood. The rearrangement joins TRBV7-2 to TRBJ2-3; D is possibly TRBD2 (5 bases). This clonotype was sampled from a human donor in a cohort sampled during active COVID-19. DNA of the CDR3: TGTGCCAGCACCGAGCTAGCTTATACGCAGTATTTT. This gives the protein CASTELAYTQYF.